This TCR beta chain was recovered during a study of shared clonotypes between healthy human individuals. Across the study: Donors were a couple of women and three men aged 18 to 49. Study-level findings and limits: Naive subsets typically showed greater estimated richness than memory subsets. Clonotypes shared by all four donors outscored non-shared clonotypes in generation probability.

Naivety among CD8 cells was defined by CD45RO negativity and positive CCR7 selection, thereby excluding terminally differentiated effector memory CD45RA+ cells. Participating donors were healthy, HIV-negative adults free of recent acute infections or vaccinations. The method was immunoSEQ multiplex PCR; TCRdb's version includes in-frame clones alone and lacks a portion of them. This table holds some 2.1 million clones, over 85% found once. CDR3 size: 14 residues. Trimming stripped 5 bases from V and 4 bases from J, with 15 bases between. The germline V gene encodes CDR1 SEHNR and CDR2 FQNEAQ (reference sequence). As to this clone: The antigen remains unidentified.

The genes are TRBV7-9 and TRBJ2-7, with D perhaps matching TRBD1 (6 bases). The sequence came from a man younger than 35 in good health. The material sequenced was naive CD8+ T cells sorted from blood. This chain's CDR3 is CASSGQGIVYEQYF. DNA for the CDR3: TGTGCCAGCAGCGGGCAGGGGATAGTGTACGAGCAGTACTTC. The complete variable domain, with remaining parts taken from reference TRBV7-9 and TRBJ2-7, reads DTGVSQNPRHKITKRGQNVTFRCDPISEHNRLYWYRQTLGQGPEFLTYFQNEAQLEKSRLLSDRFSAERPKGSFSTLEIQRTEQGDSAMYLCASSGQGIVYEQYFGPGTRLTVT.